The 26 T cell receptor beta chains below come from one sample, sequenced in a study of blood T cell repertoires in COVID-19. Sequencing used immunoSEQ multiplex PCR; TCRdb keeps in-frame clones, though not all of them. The table lists 170,000 or so clones, 75% to 90% of them singletons. Sample: peripheral blood. These receptors were collected from a woman aged 55-70 years with acute or convalescent COVID-19.

This chain uses TRBV30 with TRBJ1-2; 12 bases are shared with TRBD1. Germline CDR1 is GTSNPN and CDR2 is SVGIG (reference sequence). The CDR3 sequence is 15 residues long. Losses at the gene ends were 4 bases for V and 7 bases for J; bases not matched to a gene: 10. This chain's CDR3 is CAWIPAGTGGRGYTF. The CDR3 DNA follows: TGTGCCTGGATCCCCGCCGGGACAGGGGGCCGTGGCTACACCTTC. The full variable domain, rest sourced from reference TRBV30 and TRBJ1-2, is SQTIHQWPATLVQPVGSPLSLECTVEGTSNPNLYWYRQAAGRGLQLLFYSVGIGQISSEVPQNLSASRPQDRQFILSSKKLLLSDSGFYLCAWIPAGTGGRGYTFGSGTRLTVV.

The V call is TRBV18, the J call TRBJ2-1; possibly TRBD2 for D (6 bases). The CDR3 loop spans 15 amino acids. The germline CDR1 and CDR2 sequences are KGHSH and LQKENI. The V gene lost 2 bases and the J gene lost 5 bases, with 13 bases spanning the gap. The CDR3, as DNA: TGTGCCAGCTCACCAGCTTTAGGGAGGAACAATGAGCAGTTCTTC. This sequence encodes CASSPALGRNNEQFF.

Comment on this clone: An end of the junction does not agree with germline; a read error may underlie this. This chain links TRBV7-7 with TRBJ2-5; D may be TRBD2 (6 bases). The CDR3 contains 15 residues. The V gene's germline CDR1 is SSHAT and CDR2 FNYEAQ (reference sequence). The CDR3 DNA reads as TGTGCTAGCAGCTTAGCCTACGCGGGGAGTGGGACCCAGTACTTC. This sequence encodes CASSLAYAGSGTQYF.

This clone occurred once. The chain recombines TRBV28 with TRBJ1-6; D remains unclear. This CDR3 is 14 amino acids long. Germline-derived CDR1 and CDR2 are MDHEN and SYDVKM. V was pared by 6 bases and J by 0 bases, with 6 bases between. The CDR3 region is CASRSRSYNSPLHF. DNA for the CDR3: TGTGCCAGCAGGTCCCGCTCCTATAATTCACCCCTCCACTTT.

This chain connects TRBV10-2 to TRBJ2-3, with 12 bases that match TRBD2. The V gene's germline CDR1 is WSHSY and CDR2 SAAADI. The CDR3 is 15 amino acids. Trimming cost V 6 bases and J 3 bases; bases outside gene matches: 4. The CDR3: CASSPTSGGTDTQYF. CDR3 coding DNA: TGCGCCAGCAGCCCAACTAGCGGGGGGACAGATACGCAGTATTTT.

The CDR3 loop reads CASSPRVQGLINEQYF. CDR3 DNA sequence: TGTGCCAGCTCACCAAGAGTGCAGGGGCTGATTAACGAGCAGTACTTC. This chain links TRBV18 with TRBJ2-7, with D possibly matching TRBD1 (6 bases). The V end lost 2 bases, the J end lost 5 bases, and 19 bases lay between the germline ends. The CDR3 sequence is 16 residues long. CDR1 and CDR2 from the germline V gene are KGHSH and LQKENI.

This clone was observed once. The J gene is TRBJ1-1, the V gene TRBV7-2, with a tentative D call TRBD1 (5 bases). Trimming cost V 3 bases and J 4 bases, with 12 bases left between them. CDR3 length equals 14 residues. Germline assignment: CDR1 SGHTA and CDR2 FQGNSA. The DNA of the CDR3 is TGTGCCAGCAGCTTGGGGCTTCAGGGCACTGAAGCTTTCTTT. This gives the protein CASSLGLQGTEAFF.

This chain joins TRBV5-1 and TRBJ2-5; TRBD1 is a possible D gene (6 bases). This CDR3 contains 14 residues. Deletions cut 1 base from V and 5 bases from J, with 12 bases between. Germline V gene lookup returns CDR1 SGHRS and CDR2 YFSETQ. The CDR3 DNA reads TGCGCCAGCAGCTTGAGAGCAGGGGTCGAGACCCAGTACTTC. Its translation: CASSLRAGVETQYF.

This clone was counted a single time. The chain carries TRBV6-2 or TRBV6-3 and TRBJ1-1, with D maybe TRBD1 (5 bases). V was pared by 5 bases and J by 5 bases, with 12 bases between. This CDR3 has 13 amino acids. The V gene's germline CDR1 is MNHEY and CDR2 SVGEGT. The CDR3 DNA follows: TGTGCCAGCAGTCGGGGGGGGAGGACTGAAGCTTTCTTT. It yields the protein CASSRGGRTEAFF.

This rearrangement joins TRBV28 to TRBJ1-6, with D possibly TRBD1 on 5 matching bases. Germline V CDR1 and CDR2: MDHEN, SYDVKM. The CDR3 runs 16 residues. V shed 7 bases and J shed 0 bases, with 13 bases lying between them. The CDR3 DNA reads as TGTGCCAGCACCTTAAGGGGTAGCTCCTATAATTCACCCCTCCACTTT. This translates into CASTLRGSSYNSPLHF. The full variable domain, in which reference TRBV28 and TRBJ1-6 provide the parts outside the CDR3, is DVKVTQSSRYLVKRTGEKVFLECVQDMDHENMFWYRQDPGLGLRLIYFSYDVKMKEKGDIPEGYSVSREKKERFSLILESASTNQTSMYLCASTLRGSSYNSPLHFGNGTRLTVT.

CDR3 loop: CASSKGAGESNQPQHF. In DNA, the CDR3 is TGTGCCAGCAGCAAAGGGGCAGGGGAGAGCAATCAGCCCCAGCATTTT. The chain carries TRBV21-1 and TRBJ1-5; TRBD1 is the table's D call and was not checked against the DNA. TRBV21-1 is a listed pseudogene. The CDR3 spans 16 residues.

This clone was seen only a few times. The chain has TRBV6-5 and TRBJ1-4; maybe TRBD1 (5 bases). The germline V gene encodes CDR1 MNHEY and CDR2 SVGAGI. This CDR3 is built from 15 residues. The ends were cut back, 7 bases at V and 5 bases at J, with 17 bases in the middle. The chain's CDR3 is CASNTRQWANEKLFF. In DNA form, the CDR3 reads TGTGCCAGCAATACCCGACAGTGGGCCAATGAAAAACTGTTTTTT.

This rearrangement joins TRBV24-1 to TRBJ2-2, with 8 nucleotides matching TRBD2. V trimming: 5 bases; J trimming: 3 bases; junction bases outside the gene matches: 4. The CDR3 is 15 amino acids. The germline gives CDR1 KGHDR, CDR2 SFDVKD. The CDR3 here is CATSAGGWDTGELFF. The CDR3 DNA reads as TGTGCCACCAGTGCGGGAGGGTGGGACACCGGGGAGCTGTTTTTT.

This chain joins TRBV5-1 and TRBJ2-3; the D gene is possibly TRBD1 (6 bases). The CDR3 covers 15 residues. V lost 3 bases, J lost 0 bases, and 11 bases lay in between. Germline-derived CDR1 and CDR2 are SGHRS and YFSETQ. CDR3 in amino acids: CASSWGTPSTDTQYF. CDR3 DNA sequence: TGCGCCAGCAGCTGGGGGACACCCAGCACAGATACGCAGTATTTT.

V and J are TRBV18 and TRBJ2-3; no definite D call. Deletions cut 0 bases from V and 1 base from J, with 11 bases between. The germline V gene has CDR1 KGHSH and CDR2 LQKENI. The CDR3 totals 16 residues. The CDR3 DNA follows: TGTGCCAGCTCACCACCGCAGCTCCGGGGCACAGATACGCAGTATTTT. It codes for CASSPPQLRGTDTQYF.

This clone was picked up a small number of times. The chain joins TRBV5-6 to TRBJ1-6, with 8 positions matching TRBD1. This CDR3 is 15 amino acids long. The J segment lost 6 bases and the V segment lost 1 base, leaving 3 bases of the junction unmatched. CDR1 is SGHDT and CDR2 is YYEEEE in the germline V gene. In DNA form, the CDR3 reads TGTGCCAGCAGCTTGCCAGGGGGCTTTAATTCACCCCTCCACTTT. This translates into CASSLPGGFNSPLHF.

The chain has TRBV2 and TRBJ2-5; TRBD2 aligns across 12 bases. Trimming at V came to 6 bases and at J to 5 bases, leaving 7 bases not matched to a gene. Germline V gene sequence: CDR1 SNHLY, CDR2 FYNNEI. CDR3 length: 15 amino acids. The CDR3 spells CASRELAGGRETQYF. The CDR3 DNA reads TGTGCCAGCAGGGAGCTAGCGGGGGGGAGGGAGACCCAGTACTTC.

This chain uses TRBV5-1 with TRBJ2-3; D is undetermined. In germline, CDR1 is SGHRS, CDR2 YFSETQ. Deletions cut 3 bases from V and 4 bases from J, with 6 bases between. The CDR3 spans 12 residues. The chain's CDR3 is CASSSPADTQYF. CDR3 in DNA: TGCGCCAGCAGCTCCCCCGCAGATACGCAGTATTTT.

V gene TRBV27 combines with J gene TRBJ1-4; possibly TRBD1 for D (6 bases). Per the germline V gene, CDR1 is MNHEY and CDR2 is SMNVEV (reference sequence). The CDR3 has 15 residues. The ends were cut back, 8 bases at V and 8 bases at J, with 21 bases in the middle. CDR3 sequence reads: CASSVSGTWGEKLFF. In nucleotides, the CDR3 is TGTGCCAGCTCCGTTTCTGGGACATGGGGAGAAAAACTGTTTTTT.

The V gene is TRBV19, the J gene TRBJ1-1; maybe TRBD1 (5 bases). Trimming stripped 2 bases from V and 3 bases from J, with 10 bases between. The CDR3 totals 14 residues. In germline, CDR1 is LNHDA, CDR2 SQIVND (reference sequence). The CDR3 DNA reads as TGTGCCAGTAGTATAAGGAGGGGTCACACTGAAGCTTTCTTT. It encodes CASSIRRGHTEAFF.

This rearrangement joins TRBV7-3 to TRBJ2-1; D gene ambiguous. V dropped 5 bases and J dropped 4 bases, with 12 bases sitting between them. Per the germline V gene, CDR1 is SGHTA and CDR2 is FQGTGA. CDR3 length: 14 amino acids. The CDR3 sequence is CASSAAGRYNEQFF. In DNA, the CDR3 is TGTGCCAGCAGCGCTGCAGGAAGATACAATGAGCAGTTCTTC.

The genes are TRBV7-2 and TRBJ2-1, with 9 positions matching TRBD1. This CDR3 spans 17 amino acids. V lost 7 bases, J lost 6 bases, and 16 bases stayed unmatched. Germline CDR1 and CDR2: SGHTA and FQGNSA. The CDR3 bases are TGTGCCAGCACCCTTGAAGGTAGGACAGGGGCCCGCAATGAGCAGTTCTTC. The encoded protein is CASTLEGRTGARNEQFF.

This chain links TRBV6-2 or TRBV6-3 with TRBJ2-7; 12 nucleotides line up with TRBD2. Germline assignment: CDR1 MNHEY and CDR2 SVGEGT. The CDR3 runs to 16 residues. Germline trimming cut 5 bases from V and 5 bases from J; bases unmatched to any gene: 10. CDR3 loop: CASSDGTSGRLHEQYF. CDR3 DNA: TGTGCCAGCAGTGACGGGACTAGCGGGCGCCTCCACGAGCAGTACTTC.

This sequence joins TRBV28 and TRBJ2-3; D remains ambiguous. The CDR3 is 11 residues long. The germline V gene has CDR1 MDHEN and CDR2 SYDVKM. Trimming left V 8 bases short and J 6 bases short, with 9 bases between. CDR3 nucleotides: TGTGCCAGCTCTGATGCGGATACGCAGTATTTT. This gives the protein CASSDADTQYF.

The chain couples TRBV16 to TRBJ1-4; TRBD1 is a possible D gene (6 bases). Germline loops: CDR1 KGHSY, CDR2 FQNENV. V lost 4 bases to trimming and J lost 8 bases, with 14 bases between them. The CDR3 loop spans 14 amino acids. The CDR3 reads CASSRDRIQEKLFF. Here the CDR3 DNA reads TGTGCCAGCAGCCGTGACAGGATTCAGGAAAAACTGTTTTTT. Full variable domain (rest looked up from reference TRBV16 and TRBJ1-4): GEEVAQTPKHLVRGEGQKAKLYCAPIKGHSYVFWYQQVLKNEFKFLISFQNENVFDETGMPKERFSAKCLPNSPCSLEIQATKLEDSAVYFCASSRDRIQEKLFFGSGTQLSVL.

The gene calls are TRBV6-5 and TRBJ2-2, with a possible D match to TRBD1 (6 bases). V was cut by 6 bases and J by 6 bases, with 14 bases left in between. Germline V lookup: CDR1 MNHEY, CDR2 SVGAGI. The CDR3 covers 14 residues. CDR3 bases: TGTGCCAGCAGCCAGAATCAGGGGTCCGGGGAGCTGTTTTTT. It encodes CASSQNQGSGELFF.